These T cell receptor beta chains were read from a single sample in a study of metastatic and nonmetastatic thyroid tumors. TCRdb re-analyzed the PCR reads using MiXCR. Counted here are over 13,000 clones, roughly a quarter occurring once; the ten biggest clones make up approximately 8.4%. The sample taken for sequencing was tumor tissue. The receptors were sampled from a female donor with papillary thyroid cancer or a benign thyroid nodule (not recorded which). Some clones in this sample may be carry-over from other donors' samples. The CDR3 runs from the conserved cysteine through the conserved F or W. D genes are given only for firm matches. Clone size appears in some rows only: once, few, many, or a class for an expanded clone.

size: many; D: NA; J: TRBJ1-4; V: TRBV14; CDR3: CASSQDFGSNEKLFF; DNA: TGTGCCAGCAGCCAAGATTTCGGTTCTAATGAAAAACTGTTTTTT
size: medium-sized; D: TRBD1; J: TRBJ1-5; V: TRBV6-1; CDR3: CASRTGMAGQPQHF; DNA: TGTGCCAGCAGGACAGGGATGGCCGGGCAGCCCCAGCATTTT
size: medium-sized; D: TRBD1; J: TRBJ2-3; V: TRBV12-3/TRBV12-4; CDR3: CASSPYADRANPTDTQYF; DNA: TGTGCCAGCAGTCCTTACGCGGACAGGGCCAACCCCACAGATACGCAGTATTTT
size: NA; D: TRBD1; J: TRBJ1-6; V: TRBV19; CDR3: CASRRTGSGSPLHF; DNA: TGTGCCAGTAGGAGGACAGGGTCTGGATCACCCCTCCACTTT
size: medium-sized; D: NA; J: TRBJ2-1; V: TRBV20-1; CDR3: CSASPSGAKYNEQFF; DNA: TGCAGTGCTAGCCCCTCAGGTGCGAAATACAATGAGCAGTTCTTC
size: many; D: NA; J: TRBJ1-5; V: TRBV2; CDR3: CASGWQYSNQPQHF; DNA: TGTGCCAGTGGGTGGCAGTATAGCAATCAGCCCCAGCATTTT
size: NA; D: TRBD2; J: TRBJ2-3; V: TRBV9; CDR3: CASTGSGVADTQYF; DNA: TGTGCCAGCACTGGTAGCGGGGTCGCAGATACGCAGTATTTT
size: many; D: TRBD2; J: TRBJ2-7; V: TRBV4-2; CDR3: CASSQDGRGTRGYEQYF; DNA: TGTGCCAGCAGCCAAGATGGGAGGGGGACTAGAGGCTACGAGCAGTACTTC
size: few; D: NA; J: TRBJ1-2; V: TRBV12-3/TRBV12-4; CDR3: CASSLAPGLLSF; DNA: TGTGCCAGCAGTTTAGCTCCGGGCCTCCTGTCCTTC
size: many; D: NA; J: TRBJ2-1; V: TRBV3-1; CDR3: CASSRSASDGREFF; DNA: TGTGCCAGCAGCCGTTCGGCTAGCGACGGTCGGGAGTTCTTC
size: few; D: TRBD1; J: TRBJ1-1; V: TRBV12-3/TRBV12-4; CDR3: CASILTDRAGTEAFF; DNA: TGTGCCAGCATTCTTACGGACAGGGCGGGCACTGAAGCCTTCTTT
size: many; D: TRBD1; J: TRBJ1-2; V: TRBV20-1; CDR3: CSARSRGPNYGYTF; DNA: TGCAGTGCTAGGAGCAGGGGGCCTAACTATGGCTACACCTTC
size: many; D: NA; J: TRBJ2-2; V: TRBV18; CDR3: CASSSRPTEYTGELFF; DNA: TGTGCCAGCTCATCTCGGCCGACTGAGTACACCGGGGAGCTGTTTTTT
size: medium-sized; D: TRBD2; J: TRBJ2-7; V: TRBV11-3; CDR3: CASSFGRAFYEQYF; DNA: TGTGCCAGCAGCTTCGGGAGGGCCTTTTACGAGCAGTACTTC
size: many; D: TRBD2; J: TRBJ2-5; V: TRBV19; CDR3: CASRGTSGRQTQYF; DNA: TGTGCCAGTAGAGGGACTAGCGGGAGGCAGACCCAGTACTTC
size: medium-sized; D: NA; J: TRBJ2-7; V: TRBV28; CDR3: CASSYGPYEQYF; DNA: TGTGCCAGCTCCTATGGGCCCTACGAGCAGTACTTC
size: NA; D: NA; J: TRBJ1-1; V: TRBV27; CDR3: CASSGGQNEAFF; DNA: TGTGCCAGCAGTGGAGGACAAAATGAAGCTTTCTTT
size: many; D: NA; J: TRBJ1-2; V: TRBV28; CDR3: CASSTYPTTPYGYTF; DNA: TGTGCCAGCAGTACCTATCCGACAACTCCCTATGGCTACACCTTC
size: few; D: NA; J: TRBJ1-6; V: TRBV6-1; CDR3: CASSEGNSYNSPLHF; DNA: TGTGCCAGCAGTGAGGGGAATTCCTATAATTCACCCCTCCACTTT
size: many; D: NA; J: TRBJ1-1; V: TRBV7-2; CDR3: CASSLVGGMGTEAFF; DNA: TGTGCCAGCAGCTTAGTCGGGGGTATGGGCACTGAAGCTTTCTTT
size: medium-sized; D: TRBD2; J: TRBJ2-7; V: TRBV20-1; CDR3: CSELRGTSGEQYF; DNA: TGCAGTGAACTCCGGGGGACTAGCGGGGAGCAGTACTTC
size: many; D: TRBD1; J: TRBJ2-2; V: TRBV25-1; CDR3: CASSEGDRDTGELFF; DNA: TGTGCCAGCAGTGAAGGAGACAGGGACACCGGGGAGCTGTTTTTT
size: few; D: NA; J: TRBJ2-7; V: TRBV6-1; CDR3: CASRGTTGSYEQYF; DNA: TGTGCCAGCAGGGGAACGACGGGCTCCTACGAGCAGTACTTC
size: many; D: NA; J: TRBJ1-1; V: TRBV30; CDR3: CAWSRPNTEAFF; DNA: TGTGCCTGGAGCCGACCTAACACTGAAGCTTTCTTT
size: medium-sized; D: NA; J: TRBJ1-2; V: TRBV15; CDR3: CATSRDLGGELGYGYTF; DNA: TGTGCCACCAGCAGAGATTTGGGAGGGGAACTTGGCTATGGCTACACCTTC
size: NA; D: NA; J: TRBJ1-1; V: TRBV28; CDR3: CVSSLWSPVMNTEAFF; DNA: TGTGTCAGCAGCTTATGGAGCCCAGTTATGAACACTGAAGCTTTCTTT
size: medium-sized; D: TRBD1; J: TRBJ2-1; V: TRBV12-5; CDR3: CASGLTAGQGALNEQFF; DNA: TGTGCTAGTGGTTTGACCGCGGGGCAGGGGGCCCTCAATGAGCAGTTCTTC
size: medium-sized; D: TRBD1; J: TRBJ2-5; V: TRBV6-1; CDR3: CASSPGTGTETQYF; DNA: TGTGCCAGCAGTCCCGGGACAGGGACGGAGACCCAGTACTTC
size: few; D: TRBD2; J: TRBJ2-7; V: TRBV6-2/TRBV6-3; CDR3: CASSSPALLAAEQYF; DNA: TGTGCCAGCAGTTCCCCAGCCTTACTAGCGGCTGAGCAGTACTTC
size: many; D: NA; J: TRBJ2-3; V: TRBV4-3; CDR3: CASSQAPRGDTQYF; DNA: TGCGCCAGCAGCCAAGCCCCCCGGGGGGATACGCAGTATTTT
size: many; D: NA; J: TRBJ1-3; V: TRBV20-1; CDR3: CSAMDLGAADRSGNTIYF; DNA: TGCAGTGCTATGGATCTTGGGGCCGCCGACCGCTCTGGAAACACCATATATTTT
size: NA; D: TRBD1; J: TRBJ2-7; V: TRBV20-1; CDR3: CSASPDRAEQYF; DNA: TGCAGTGCGTCGCCTGACAGGGCCGAGCAGTACTTC
size: NA; D: TRBD2; J: TRBJ2-2; V: TRBV4-1; CDR3: CASSHHGLDRYTGELFF; DNA: TGCGCCAGCAGCCACCATGGACTAGACCGGTACACCGGGGAGCTGTTTTTT
size: many; D: TRBD2; J: TRBJ2-1; V: TRBV4-3; CDR3: CASSPFSGMVNEQFF; DNA: TGCGCCAGCAGCCCTTTTAGCGGGATGGTCAATGAGCAGTTCTTC
size: NA; D: NA; J: TRBJ2-7; V: TRBV20-1; CDR3: CSARVADPHEQYF; DNA: TGCAGTGCTAGAGTTGCGGATCCCCACGAGCAGTACTTC
size: many; D: NA; J: TRBJ2-1; V: TRBV5-5; CDR3: CASSLGPYNEQFF; DNA: TGTGCCAGCAGCCTCGGCCCGTACAATGAGCAGTTCTTC
size: NA; D: NA; J: TRBJ2-7; V: TRBV5-1; CDR3: CASSLGAGSPYEQYF; DNA: TGCGCCAGCAGCTTGGGGGCAGGGTCCCCCTACGAGCAGTACTTC
size: many; D: TRBD2; J: TRBJ2-5; V: TRBV6-5; CDR3: CASIYLGGGVQETQYF; DNA: TGTGCCAGCATTTACCTCGGCGGGGGAGTACAAGAGACCCAGTACTTC
size: NA; D: NA; J: TRBJ2-7; V: TRBV6-1; CDR3: CASRPGRDRRTYEQYF; DNA: TGTGCCAGCAGACCTGGGAGGGACAGGCGTACCTACGAGCAGTACTTC
size: medium-sized; D: NA; J: TRBJ2-7; V: TRBV6-5; CDR3: CASSYGPRSYEQYF; DNA: TGTGCCAGCAGTTACGGTCCCAGATCCTACGAGCAGTACTTC
size: NA; D: TRBD1; J: TRBJ1-5; V: TRBV19; CDR3: CASRREGGSQPQHF; DNA: TGTGCCAGTAGGAGAGAAGGGGGCTCACAGCCCCAGCATTTT
size: many; D: NA; J: TRBJ1-1; V: TRBV11-3; CDR3: CASSLEEGAFF; DNA: TGTGCCAGCAGCTTAGAAGAGGGAGCTTTCTTT
size: once; D: NA; J: TRBJ1-1; V: TRBV30; CDR3: CAWSPTNGEAFF; DNA: TGTGCCTGGAGTCCCACGAACGGTGAAGCTTTCTTT
size: NA; D: TRBD1; J: TRBJ1-1; V: TRBV11-2; CDR3: CASNQGQRNTEAFF; DNA: TGTGCCAGCAACCAGGGACAGAGGAACACTGAAGCTTTCTTT
size: many; D: NA; J: TRBJ2-6; V: TRBV19; CDR3: CACTAGRSGANVLTF; DNA: TGTGCCTGTACCGCGGGTCGGTCTGGGGCCAACGTCCTGACTTTC
size: NA; D: NA; J: TRBJ1-2; V: TRBV6-4; CDR3: CASTVVYTF; DNA: TGTGCCAGCACAGTGGTCTACACCTTC
size: NA; D: NA; J: TRBJ2-5; V: TRBV5-8; CDR3: CASSGGETQYF; DNA: TGTGCCAGCAGCGGCGGGGAGACCCAGTACTTC
size: NA; D: NA; J: TRBJ2-5; V: TRBV6-2/TRBV6-3; CDR3: CASRDPRWTQYF; DNA: TGTGCCAGCCGGGATCCGAGGTGGACCCAGTACTTC
size: few; D: NA; J: TRBJ2-1; V: TRBV10-3; CDR3: CAIRRPFGDLNEQFF; DNA: TGTGCCATCAGGCGGCCGTTCGGGGATCTCAATGAGCAGTTCTTC
size: medium-sized; D: TRBD1; J: TRBJ2-1; V: TRBV7-8; CDR3: CASSLEPGTVYNEQFF; DNA: TGTGCCAGCAGCTTAGAGCCCGGGACAGTTTACAATGAGCAGTTCTTC
size: NA; D: TRBD2; J: TRBJ2-1; V: TRBV11-1; CDR3: CASSHTGLAGVNDQFF; DNA: TGTGCCAGCAGTCATACGGGACTAGCGGGTGTGAATGATCAGTTCTTC
size: NA; D: NA; J: TRBJ2-7; V: TRBV6-2/TRBV6-3; CDR3: CASSYAGVGQYF; DNA: TGTGCCAGCAGTTACGCAGGGGTAGGGCAGTACTTC